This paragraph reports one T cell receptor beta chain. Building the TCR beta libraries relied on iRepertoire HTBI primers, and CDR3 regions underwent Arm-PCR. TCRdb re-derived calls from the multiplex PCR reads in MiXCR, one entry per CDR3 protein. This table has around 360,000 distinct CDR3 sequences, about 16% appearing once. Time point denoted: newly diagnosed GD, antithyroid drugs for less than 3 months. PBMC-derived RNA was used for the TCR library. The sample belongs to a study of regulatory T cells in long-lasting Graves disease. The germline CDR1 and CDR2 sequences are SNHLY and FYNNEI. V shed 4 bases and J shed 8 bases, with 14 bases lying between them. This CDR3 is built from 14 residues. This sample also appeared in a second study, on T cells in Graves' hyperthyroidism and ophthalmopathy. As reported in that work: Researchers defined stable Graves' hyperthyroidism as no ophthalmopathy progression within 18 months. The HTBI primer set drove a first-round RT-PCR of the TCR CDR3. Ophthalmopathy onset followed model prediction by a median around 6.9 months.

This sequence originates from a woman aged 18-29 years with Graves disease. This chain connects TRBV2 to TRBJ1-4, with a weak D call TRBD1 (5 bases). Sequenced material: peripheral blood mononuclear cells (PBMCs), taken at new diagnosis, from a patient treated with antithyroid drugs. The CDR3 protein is CASSAGRAYEKLFF. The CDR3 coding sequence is TGTGCCAGCAGTGCGGGCAGGGCGTACGAAAAACTGTTTTTT. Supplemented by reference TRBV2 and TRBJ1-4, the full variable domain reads EPEVTQTPSHQVTQMGQEVILRCVPISNHLYFYWYRQILGQKVEFLVSFYNNEISEKSEIFDDQFSVERPDGSNFTLKIRSTKLEDSAMYFCASSAGRAYEKLFFGSGTQLSVL.